This T cell receptor (beta chain) was sequenced in a study of vaccination effects on CD4 cells after COVID-19. Antigen-specific CD4+ T cells were first expanded with viral peptide pools by the ViraFEST assay and only then sequenced. The culture ran for around nine days before CD4+ T cells were isolated. Prior SARS-CoV-2 infection was absent in the vaccine recipients, as shown by negative nucleocapsid antibodies. Supplemented with about 10 IU/ml IL-2 and about 10 ug/ml peptides, two million PBMC per well were kept in culture. Only one count was recorded for this clone. Its matching antigen is unknown. Produced via immunoSEQ multiplex PCR; TCRdb's table is partial and in-frame only. The sample carries tens of thousands of clones, about four fifths recorded once. Germline-derived CDR1 and CDR2 are MNHEY and SMNVEV (reference sequence). Trimming took off 3 bases at V and 1 base at J, with 12 bases between the two ends. The CDR3 contains 15 residues.

Specimen: CD4+ T cells from PBMCs cultured with SARS-CoV-2 spike peptides, collected before COVID-19 vaccination. The sequence derives from a human donor who received a COVID-19 vaccine. The V gene is TRBV27, the J gene TRBJ2-5, with unresolved D. The CDR3 here is CASSLRRSFQETQYF. The CDR3 nucleotides read TGTGCCAGCAGTTTGAGACGGTCCTTCCAAGAGACCCAGTACTTC.